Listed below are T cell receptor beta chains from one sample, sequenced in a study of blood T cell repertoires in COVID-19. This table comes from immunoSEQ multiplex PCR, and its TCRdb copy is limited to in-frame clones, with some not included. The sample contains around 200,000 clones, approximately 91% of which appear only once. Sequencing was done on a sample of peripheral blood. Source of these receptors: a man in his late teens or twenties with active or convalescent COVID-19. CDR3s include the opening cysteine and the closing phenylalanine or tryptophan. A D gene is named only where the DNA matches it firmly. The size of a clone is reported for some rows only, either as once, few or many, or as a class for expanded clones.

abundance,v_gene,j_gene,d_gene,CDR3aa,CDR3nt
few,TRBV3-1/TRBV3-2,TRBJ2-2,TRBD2,CASSRRTGLAVSGELFF,TGTGCCAGCAGCAGACGGACGGGACTAGCTGTGAGCGGGGAGCTGTTTTTT
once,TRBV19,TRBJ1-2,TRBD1,CASSTIGQGSGYTF,TGTGCCAGTAGTACTATTGGACAGGGGTCTGGCTACACCTTC
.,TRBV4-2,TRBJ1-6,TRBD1,CASSQRTGVGSPLHF,TGTGCCAGCAGCCAACGTACAGGGGTTGGTTCACCCCTCCACTTT
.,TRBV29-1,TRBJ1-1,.,CSVEGTPNTEAFF,TGCAGCGTCGAAGGGACACCGAACACTGAAGCTTTCTTT
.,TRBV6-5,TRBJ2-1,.,CASSRDWSSYNEQFF,TGTGCCAGCAGCCGGGACTGGAGCTCCTACAATGAGCAGTTCTTC
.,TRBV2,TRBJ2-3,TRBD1,CASRRDREKRDTQYF,TGTGCCAGCAGGAGGGACAGGGAGAAAAGAGATACGCAGTATTTT
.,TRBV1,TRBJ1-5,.,CTSSLDWTGEYNQPQHF,TGCACCAGCAGCCTAGATTGGACAGGGGAATACAATCAGCCCCAGCATTTT
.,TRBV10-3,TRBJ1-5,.,CAIKGVVQPQHF,TGTGCCATCAAAGGGGTGGTTCAGCCCCAGCATTTT
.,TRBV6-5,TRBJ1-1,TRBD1,CASSLSTGGRSEAFF,TGTGCCAGCAGCCTTTCTACAGGGGGCAGGTCTGAAGCTTTCTTT
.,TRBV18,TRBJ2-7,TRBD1,CASSGTASYEQYF,TGTGCCAGCTCGGGGACAGCAAGCTACGAGCAGTACTTC
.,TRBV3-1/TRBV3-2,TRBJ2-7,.,CASSPTWQQVYEQYF,TGTGCCAGCAGCCCAACCTGGCAACAGGTCTACGAGCAGTACTTC
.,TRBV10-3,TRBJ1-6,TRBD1,CAISAAGGYSPLHF,TGTGCCATCAGTGCGGCAGGGGGCTATTCACCCCTCCACTTT
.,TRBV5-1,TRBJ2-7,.,CASSPDSNSYEQYF,TGCGCCAGCAGCCCAGACAGCAACTCCTACGAGCAGTACTTC
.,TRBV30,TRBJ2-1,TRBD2,CAWKTSGRRNEQFF,TGTGCCTGGAAAACTAGCGGGAGAAGGAATGAGCAGTTCTTC